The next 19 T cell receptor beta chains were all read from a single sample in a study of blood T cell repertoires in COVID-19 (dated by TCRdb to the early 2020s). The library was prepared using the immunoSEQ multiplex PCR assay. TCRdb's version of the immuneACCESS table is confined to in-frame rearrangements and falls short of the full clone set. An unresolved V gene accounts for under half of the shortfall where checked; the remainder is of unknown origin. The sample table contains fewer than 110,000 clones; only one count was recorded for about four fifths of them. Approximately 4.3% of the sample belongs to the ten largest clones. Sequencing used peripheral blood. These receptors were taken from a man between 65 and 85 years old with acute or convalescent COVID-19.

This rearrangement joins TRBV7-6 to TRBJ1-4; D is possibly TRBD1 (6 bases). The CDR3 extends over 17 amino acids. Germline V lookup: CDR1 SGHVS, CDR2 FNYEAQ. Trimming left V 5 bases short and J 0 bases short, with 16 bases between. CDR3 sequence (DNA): TGTGCCAGCAGCCCAGAGGGGGTTTTTGCAACTAATGAAAAACTGTTTTTT. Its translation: CASSPEGVFATNEKLFF.

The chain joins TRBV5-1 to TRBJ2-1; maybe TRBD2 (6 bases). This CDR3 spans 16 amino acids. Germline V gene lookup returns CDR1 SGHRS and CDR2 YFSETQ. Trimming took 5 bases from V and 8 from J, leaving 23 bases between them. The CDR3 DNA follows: TGCGCCAGCAGACTCCGAGGGAGGCGGTTTGGTGATGAGCAGTTCTTC. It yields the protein CASRLRGRRFGDEQFF.

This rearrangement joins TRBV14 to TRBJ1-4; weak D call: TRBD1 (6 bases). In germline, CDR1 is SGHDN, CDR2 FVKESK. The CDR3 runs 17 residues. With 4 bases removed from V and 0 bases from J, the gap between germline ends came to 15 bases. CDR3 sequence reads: CASSRQLGASTNEKLFF. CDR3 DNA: TGTGCCAGCAGCCGTCAACTGGGGGCTTCAACTAATGAAAAACTGTTTTTT.

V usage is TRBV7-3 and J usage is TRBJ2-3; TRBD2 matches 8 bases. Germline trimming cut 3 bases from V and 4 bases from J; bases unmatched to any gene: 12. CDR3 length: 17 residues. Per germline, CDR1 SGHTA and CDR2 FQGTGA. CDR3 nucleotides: TGTGCCAGCAGCTTGCTGGGAAGCGGGGGTGGCCCAGATACGCAGTATTTT. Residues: CASSLLGSGGGPDTQYF.

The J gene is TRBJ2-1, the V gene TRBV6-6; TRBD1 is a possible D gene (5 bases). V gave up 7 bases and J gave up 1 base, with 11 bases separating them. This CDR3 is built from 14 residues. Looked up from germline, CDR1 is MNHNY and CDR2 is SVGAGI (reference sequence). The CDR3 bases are TGTGCCAGCATTGGGGCAAGGTCCTACAATGAGCAGTTCTTC. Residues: CASIGARSYNEQFF.

CDR3 nucleotides: TGTGCCAGCAGGGAGCAGGGGAGAACCGGGGAGCTGTTTTTT. This sequence encodes CASREQGRTGELFF. The V gene is TRBV3-1 (or the pseudogene TRBV3-2), the J gene TRBJ2-2; a weak D match, TRBD1 (6 bases). Germline CDR1 is LGHDT and CDR2 is YNNKEL (reference sequence). CDR3 length: 14 residues. Trimming removed 6 bases at V and 5 bases at J, with 13 bases between.

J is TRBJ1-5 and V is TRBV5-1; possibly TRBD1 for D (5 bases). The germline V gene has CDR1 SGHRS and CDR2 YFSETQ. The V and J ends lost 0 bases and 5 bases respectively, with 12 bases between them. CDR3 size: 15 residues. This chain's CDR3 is CASSLVGGADQPQHF. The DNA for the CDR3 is TGCGCCAGCAGCTTGGTGGGGGGAGCAGATCAGCCCCAGCATTTT.

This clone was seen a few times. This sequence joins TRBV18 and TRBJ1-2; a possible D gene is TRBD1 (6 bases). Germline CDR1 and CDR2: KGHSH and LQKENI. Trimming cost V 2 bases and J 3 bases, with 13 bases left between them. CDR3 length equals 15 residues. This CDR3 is CASSPSPGEYYGYTF. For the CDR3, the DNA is TGTGCCAGCTCACCAAGCCCAGGGGAATACTATGGCTACACCTTC. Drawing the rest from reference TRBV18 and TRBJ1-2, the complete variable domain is NAGVMQNPRHLVRRRGQEARLRCSPMKGHSHVYWYRQLPEEGLKFMVYLQKENIIDESGMPKERFSAEFPKEGPSILRIQQVVRGDSAAYFCASSPSPGEYYGYTFGSGTRLTVV.

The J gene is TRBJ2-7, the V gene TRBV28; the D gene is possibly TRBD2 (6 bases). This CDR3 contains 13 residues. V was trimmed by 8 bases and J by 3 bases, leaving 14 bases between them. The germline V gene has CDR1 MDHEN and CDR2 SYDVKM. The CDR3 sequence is CASGTLEVYEQYF. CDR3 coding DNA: TGTGCCAGCGGGACTCTTGAGGTCTACGAGCAGTACTTC.

DNA of the CDR3: TGTGCCAGCAGTCCAAATAGCAATCAGCCCCAGCATTTT. This codes for CASSPNSNQPQHF. The rearrangement links TRBV6-5 to TRBJ1-5; D remains unclear. Germline V gives CDR1 MNHEY, CDR2 SVGAGI. The germline V and J ends were trimmed by 5 bases and 0 bases, with 5 bases remaining between them. The CDR3 covers 13 residues.

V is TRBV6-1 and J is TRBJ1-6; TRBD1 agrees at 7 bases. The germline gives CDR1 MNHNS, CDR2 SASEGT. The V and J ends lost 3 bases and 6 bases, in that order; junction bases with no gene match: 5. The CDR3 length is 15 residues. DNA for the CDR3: TGTGCCAGCAGTGAGAGACAGGGCGGTAATTCACCCCTCCACTTT. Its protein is CASSERQGGNSPLHF.

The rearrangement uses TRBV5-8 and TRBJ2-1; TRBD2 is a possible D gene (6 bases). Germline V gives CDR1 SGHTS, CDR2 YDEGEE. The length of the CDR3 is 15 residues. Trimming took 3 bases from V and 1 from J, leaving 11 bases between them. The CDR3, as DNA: TGTGCCAGCAGCTCGATAGCGGATTCCTACAATGAGCAGTTCTTC. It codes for CASSSIADSYNEQFF.

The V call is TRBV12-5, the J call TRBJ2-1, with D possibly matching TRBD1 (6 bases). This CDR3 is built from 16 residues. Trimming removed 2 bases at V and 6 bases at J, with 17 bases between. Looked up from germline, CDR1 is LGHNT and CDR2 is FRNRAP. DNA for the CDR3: TGTGCTAGTGGTTTGTCACGGGCAGTGGGGGCCAATGAGCAGTTCTTC. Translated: CASGLSRAVGANEQFF.

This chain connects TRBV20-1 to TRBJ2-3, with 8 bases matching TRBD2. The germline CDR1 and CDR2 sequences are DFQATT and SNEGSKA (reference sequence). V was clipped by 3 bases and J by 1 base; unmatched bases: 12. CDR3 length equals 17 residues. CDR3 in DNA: TGCAGTGCTAGTGGTGGCGGGGGGACTTCTGGCACAGATACGCAGTATTTT. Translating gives CSASGGGGTSGTDTQYF.

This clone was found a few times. Here the CDR3 reads CASSLNWGRNYGYTF. CDR3 DNA sequence: TGTGCCAGCAGCTTGAACTGGGGCCGTAACTATGGCTACACCTTC. This chain uses TRBV5-4 with TRBJ1-2; weak D call: TRBD1 (5 bases). Germline CDR1 is SGHNT and CDR2 is YYREEE (reference sequence). The CDR3 runs 15 residues. Trimming pared 1 base from V and 1 base from J, leaving 11 bases between.

The chain's CDR3 is CASSLNTGLYEQFF. The CDR3 DNA follows: TGTGCCAGCAGCTTAAATACAGGGTTGTATGAGCAGTTCTTC. The chain uses TRBV5-6 and TRBJ2-1; tentative D call: TRBD1 (6 bases). The CDR3 consists of 14 residues. CDR1 is SGHDT, CDR2 YYEEEE, per germline. V lost 2 bases and J lost 8, with 14 bases in between.

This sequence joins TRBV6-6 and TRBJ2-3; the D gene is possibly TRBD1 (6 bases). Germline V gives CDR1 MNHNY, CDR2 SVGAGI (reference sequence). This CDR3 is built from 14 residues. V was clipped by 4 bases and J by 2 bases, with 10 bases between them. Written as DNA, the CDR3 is TGTGCCAGCAGTTTCGACAGGTTCACAGATACGCAGTATTTT. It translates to CASSFDRFTDTQYF.

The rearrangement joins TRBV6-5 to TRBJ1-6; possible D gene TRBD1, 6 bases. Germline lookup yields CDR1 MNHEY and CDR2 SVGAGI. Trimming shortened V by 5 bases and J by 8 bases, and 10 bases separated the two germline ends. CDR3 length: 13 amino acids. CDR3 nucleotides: TGTGCCAGCAGTCGGTCAGGGGATTCACCCCTCCACTTT. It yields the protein CASSRSGDSPLHF.

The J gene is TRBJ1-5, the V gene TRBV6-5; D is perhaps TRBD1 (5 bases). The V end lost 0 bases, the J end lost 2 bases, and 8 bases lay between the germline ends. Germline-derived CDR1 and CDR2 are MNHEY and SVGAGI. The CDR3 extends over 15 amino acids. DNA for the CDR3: TGTGCCAGCAGTTACTCGTGGGGGGGCAATCAGCCCCAGCATTTT. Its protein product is CASSYSWGGNQPQHF.